This TCR beta chain stems from a study of blood T cell repertoires in COVID-19. Study background: Acute and convalescent COVID-19 samples came from the United States, Italy and Spain. From T cells, B-cell-depleted T cells, or PBMCs came the material, which was cDNA or gDNA.

The sample holds one count of this clone. The CDR3 spans 13 residues. Trimming cost V 5 bases and J 5 bases; bases outside gene matches: 5. Per germline, CDR1 SNHLY and CDR2 FYNNEI. Clones were read by immunoSEQ multiplex PCR, and TCRdb kept only the in-frame ones, dropping some. The sample shows under 250,000 clones, under 90% of them seen only once. Sequencing was carried out using peripheral blood. The clonotype originates from a man aged 55 to 70 who had recovered from COVID-19. The chain recombines TRBV2 with TRBJ2-5; 7 positions match TRBD1. The CDR3 sequence: CASSPTGMETQYF. For the CDR3, the DNA is TGTGCCAGCAGTCCGACAGGGATGGAGACCCAGTACTTC.